This is a list of T cell receptor beta chains from one sample in a study of blood T cells in healthy people across ages. TCRdb fed the 5' RACE reads into MiXCR, producing one record per CDR3 protein. The sample has around 1.5 million distinct CDR3 sequences; 45% to 70% are singletons. Sequenced: blood. The receptors originated from a man between 18 and 29 years old in good health. Each CDR3 is given with its conserved first and last residue. D genes are given only for firm matches. The size field is filled for only some rows; it gives once, few, many or a size class.

v_gene: TRBV28
abundance: few
d_gene: .
j_gene: TRBJ2-4
CDR3nt: TGTGCCAGCAGTTTACCGGGAGCCAAAAACATTCAGTACTTC
CDR3aa: CASSLPGAKNIQYF

v_gene: TRBV7-2
abundance: many
d_gene: .
j_gene: TRBJ2-3
CDR3nt: TGTGCCAGCAGTCTCGACAGGACAGATACGCAGTATTTT
CDR3aa: CASSLDRTDTQYF

v_gene: TRBV6-6
abundance: many
d_gene: .
j_gene: TRBJ2-5
CDR3nt: TGTGCCAGCAGTGTAGACAGTCAAGAGACCCAGTACTTC
CDR3aa: CASSVDSQETQYF

v_gene: TRBV4-2
abundance: .
d_gene: .
j_gene: TRBJ2-3
CDR3nt: TGTGCCAGCAGCCAAGATGCAGGGGCAGGGTTGGGAAGCACAGATACGCAGTATTTT
CDR3aa: CASSQDAGAGLGSTDTQYF

v_gene: TRBV20-1
abundance: .
d_gene: TRBD1
j_gene: TRBJ2-7
CDR3nt: TGCAGTGCTCCGTCGGGACAGACCTACGAGCAGTACTTC
CDR3aa: CSAPSGQTYEQYF

v_gene: TRBV6-5
abundance: few
d_gene: .
j_gene: TRBJ1-5
CDR3nt: TGTGCCAGCAGTCCGACGGTCAATCAGCCCCAGCATTTT
CDR3aa: CASSPTVNQPQHF

v_gene: TRBV5-1
abundance: few
d_gene: .
j_gene: TRBJ2-3
CDR3nt: TGCGCCAGCAGCCGGAATCCACGAATTAGCACAGATACGCAGTATTTT
CDR3aa: CASSRNPRISTDTQYF

v_gene: TRBV7-9
abundance: .
d_gene: TRBD1
j_gene: TRBJ2-7
CDR3nt: TGTGCCAGCAGCTTTTTGCAGGGGGCAGGGGGCGAGCAGTACTTC
CDR3aa: CASSFLQGAGGEQYF

v_gene: TRBV6-5
abundance: .
d_gene: TRBD2
j_gene: TRBJ2-1
CDR3nt: TGTGCCAGCAGTTCCCCGACTAGCGGGAGCTCCCACAATGAGCGGTTCTTC
CDR3aa: CASSSPTSGSSHNERFF

v_gene: TRBV6-5
abundance: once
d_gene: .
j_gene: TRBJ1-4
CDR3nt: TGTGCCAGCAGGGGGGGCGCCTCAAATGAAAAACTGTTTTTT
CDR3aa: CASRGGASNEKLFF

v_gene: TRBV10-3
abundance: .
d_gene: .
j_gene: TRBJ1-6
CDR3nt: TGTGCCATCAGTGACAGGACGGTGGGTAATTCACCCCTCCACTTT
CDR3aa: CAISDRTVGNSPLHF

v_gene: TRBV25-1
abundance: once
d_gene: .
j_gene: TRBJ2-3
CDR3nt: TGTGCCAGCAGTCTCTCCGGGAGAGGGAGCACAGATACGCAGTATTTT
CDR3aa: CASSLSGRGSTDTQYF

v_gene: TRBV27
abundance: few
d_gene: .
j_gene: TRBJ2-1
CDR3nt: TGTGCCAGCAGTTTGGAGGGAGGTCTTAATGAGCAGTTCTTC
CDR3aa: CASSLEGGLNEQFF

v_gene: TRBV4-1
abundance: .
d_gene: TRBD1
j_gene: TRBJ1-5
CDR3nt: TGCGCCAGCAGCCAGGGGACAGGGAGGTTCCAGCCCCAGCATTTT
CDR3aa: CASSQGTGRFQPQHF

v_gene: TRBV20-1
abundance: .
d_gene: TRBD2
j_gene: TRBJ2-3
CDR3nt: TGCAGTGCTAGCGCGCGGGGGACGGCCTTAAGCACAGATACGCAGTATTTT
CDR3aa: CSASARGTALSTDTQYF

v_gene: TRBV6-6
abundance: few
d_gene: .
j_gene: TRBJ2-7
CDR3nt: TGTGCCAGCAGTGATAGCCGGACTTATTGGCACGAGCAGTACTTC
CDR3aa: CASSDSRTYWHEQYF

v_gene: TRBV29-1
abundance: few
d_gene: .
j_gene: TRBJ2-7
CDR3nt: TGCAGCGCCCGCACGATCCCGGCCTACGAGCAGTACTTC
CDR3aa: CSARTIPAYEQYF

v_gene: TRBV7-9
abundance: .
d_gene: TRBD2
j_gene: TRBJ2-1
CDR3nt: TGTGCCAGCAGCTCTATAGGACTAGTGGACAATGAGCAGTTCTTC
CDR3aa: CASSSIGLVDNEQFF

v_gene: TRBV10-3
abundance: few
d_gene: TRBD2
j_gene: TRBJ2-7
CDR3nt: TGTGCCATCAGTGAGGGACTAGCGGGAGCAAACGAGCAGTACTTC
CDR3aa: CAISEGLAGANEQYF

v_gene: TRBV20-1
abundance: .
d_gene: TRBD2
j_gene: TRBJ2-1
CDR3nt: TGCAGTGCTAGAGGGACTAGCGGGAGTTACAATGAGCAGTTCTTC
CDR3aa: CSARGTSGSYNEQFF

v_gene: TRBV20-1
abundance: .
d_gene: .
j_gene: TRBJ1-3
CDR3nt: TGCAGTGCTAGGTACGAGAGCTCTGGAAACACCATATATTTT
CDR3aa: CSARYESSGNTIYF

v_gene: TRBV2
abundance: .
d_gene: .
j_gene: TRBJ2-5
CDR3nt: TGTGCCAGCAGTGAGACCAGAACAGAGGCAGAGACCCAGTACTTC
CDR3aa: CASSETRTEAETQYF

v_gene: TRBV4-1
abundance: .
d_gene: TRBD1
j_gene: TRBJ1-5
CDR3nt: TGCGCCAGCAGCCAAGCACTGGGCAGGGGGCGTCAGCCCCAGCATTTT
CDR3aa: CASSQALGRGRQPQHF

v_gene: TRBV28
abundance: .
d_gene: .
j_gene: TRBJ2-7
CDR3nt: TGTGCCAGCAGTTTTGGGGCCTACGGGACCTACGAGCAGTACTTC
CDR3aa: CASSFGAYGTYEQYF

v_gene: TRBV5-1
abundance: few
d_gene: .
j_gene: TRBJ1-5
CDR3nt: TGCGCCAGCAGCCCCTGGACAAGGAGTCAGCCCCAGCATTTT
CDR3aa: CASSPWTRSQPQHF

v_gene: TRBV28
abundance: once
d_gene: TRBD1
j_gene: TRBJ1-4
CDR3nt: TGTGCCACCTACAGGGGACTTAATGAAAAACTGTTTTTT
CDR3aa: CATYRGLNEKLFF

v_gene: TRBV4-3
abundance: few
d_gene: TRBD1
j_gene: TRBJ2-7
CDR3nt: TGCGCCAGCAGCCAAGCTAACCAGTACGGACAGGGAGCCTACGAGCAGTACTTC
CDR3aa: CASSQANQYGQGAYEQYF

v_gene: TRBV5-1
abundance: .
d_gene: TRBD1
j_gene: TRBJ1-6
CDR3nt: TGCGCCAGCAGCTCACAGACAGGGGATAATTCACCCCTCCACTTT
CDR3aa: CASSSQTGDNSPLHF

v_gene: TRBV4-2
abundance: .
d_gene: .
j_gene: TRBJ1-4
CDR3nt: TGTGCCAGCAGCCAAGCAGCAGAAGCGGGAACAACTAATGAAAAACTGTTTTTT
CDR3aa: CASSQAAEAGTTNEKLFF

v_gene: TRBV7-2
abundance: .
d_gene: .
j_gene: TRBJ2-1
CDR3nt: TGTGCCAGCAGCCCCCCGGGGCAGGGCTACTACAATGAGCAGTTCTTC
CDR3aa: CASSPPGQGYYNEQFF

v_gene: TRBV5-1
abundance: few
d_gene: .
j_gene: TRBJ2-7
CDR3nt: TGCGCCAGCAGTTCTTTCGGGAGCTCCTACGAGCAGTACTTC
CDR3aa: CASSSFGSSYEQYF

v_gene: TRBV20-1
abundance: .
d_gene: .
j_gene: TRBJ2-5
CDR3nt: TGCAGTGCTACACCCCCTCAGGGGCCGTACCAAGAGACCCAGTACTTC
CDR3aa: CSATPPQGPYQETQYF

v_gene: TRBV25-1
abundance: .
d_gene: .
j_gene: TRBJ1-1
CDR3nt: TGTGCCAGCAGTGAATTGGGGGACACTGAAGCTTTCTTT
CDR3aa: CASSELGDTEAFF